This T cell receptor (beta chain) was documented in a study of blood T cell repertoires in COVID-19. Turning to the study itself: Acute and convalescent COVID-19 specimens originated in the United States, Italy and Spain. The cDNA or gDNA used as material had been derived from T cells, B-cell-depleted T cells, or PBMCs.

Assay used: immunoSEQ multiplex PCR; TCRdb lists only in-frame clones, some missing. The data contain 300,000 to 400,000 clones, approximately 90% of them singletons. The CDR3 length is 19 residues. Trimming removed 4 bases at V and 2 bases at J, with 21 bases between. Germline V gene data show CDR1 as LGHNA and CDR2 as YSLEER. The genes are TRBV4-3 and TRBJ2-6; maybe TRBD1 (6 bases). The sequenced material came from peripheral blood. This sequence originates from a man aged 25-40 years with COVID-19, enrolled during active disease. CDR3 bases: TGCGCCAGCAGCCGCCACGCTAAGGGGGTCGGGGCTGGGGCCAACGTCCTGACTTTC. Protein sequence: CASSRHAKGVGAGANVLTF.